This record covers a single T cell receptor beta chain. Its matching antigen is unknown. This specimen belongs to a study of T cell responses to AZD1222 COVID-19 vaccine. Regarding the study as a whole: Clonal diversity was possibly underestimated, and white British individuals and females predominated among donors. At 160-218 and 743-854, vaccine-associated CD4 TCRs were dominant, and they spanned spike. Sampling captured repertoires only after the peak T cell response. Vaccination with two AZD1222 doses was followed by a rise in Spike-specific TCR breadth and depth.

TCRdb's copy holds only in-frame clones and misses some; the assay was immunoSEQ multiplex PCR. Among 150,000 to 200,000 clones listed, 87% were seen once. The V gene end was trimmed by 3 bases and the J gene end by 7 bases; junction bases not matched to a gene: 8. This CDR3 region has 15 residues. The V gene's germline CDR1 is SEHNR and CDR2 FQNEAQ (reference sequence). The rearrangement links TRBV7-9 to TRBJ2-1, with TRBD2 identical over 8 bases. The sequence was collected from an adult in good health. This material consisted of peripheral blood, taken on day 0 of AZD1222 vaccination. DNA for the CDR3: TGTGCCAGCAGCTTCGCGGGCGGGAGGAGAAATGAGCAGTTCTTC. It translates to CASSFAGGRRNEQFF.